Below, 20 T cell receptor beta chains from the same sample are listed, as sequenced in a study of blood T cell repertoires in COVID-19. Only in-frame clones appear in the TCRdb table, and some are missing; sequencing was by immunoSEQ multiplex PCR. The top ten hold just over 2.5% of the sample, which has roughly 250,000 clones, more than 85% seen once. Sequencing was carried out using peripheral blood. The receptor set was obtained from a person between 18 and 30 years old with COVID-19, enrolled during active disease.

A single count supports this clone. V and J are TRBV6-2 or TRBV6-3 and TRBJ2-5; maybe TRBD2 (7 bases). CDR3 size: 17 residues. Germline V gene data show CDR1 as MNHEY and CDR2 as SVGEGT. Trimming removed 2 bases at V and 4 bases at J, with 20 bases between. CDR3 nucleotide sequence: TGTGCCAGCAGTTACAAGGGGCGGGGGCATTTTGGAGAGACCCAGTACTTC. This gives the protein CASSYKGRGHFGETQYF.

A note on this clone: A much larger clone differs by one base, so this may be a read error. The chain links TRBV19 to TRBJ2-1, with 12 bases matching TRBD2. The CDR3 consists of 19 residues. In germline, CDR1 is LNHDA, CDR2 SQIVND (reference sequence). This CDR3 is CARRGGDRQTSGRRNEQFF. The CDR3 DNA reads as TGTGCCCGTAGGGGGGGGGACAGGCAGACTAGCGGGAGAAGAAATGAGCAGTTCTTC.

The CDR3 loop is CASRFADIQYF. DNA for the CDR3: TGTGCCAGCAGGTTCGCGGACATTCAGTACTTC. The rearrangement links TRBV12-3 or TRBV12-4 to TRBJ2-4; no clear D. The ends were cut back, 6 bases at V and 8 bases at J, with 8 bases in the middle. The CDR3 consists of 11 residues.

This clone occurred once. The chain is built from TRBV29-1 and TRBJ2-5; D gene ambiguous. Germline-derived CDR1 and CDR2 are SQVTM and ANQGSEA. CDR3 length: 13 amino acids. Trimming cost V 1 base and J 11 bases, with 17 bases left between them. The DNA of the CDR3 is TGCAGCGTTGAAGCCCGGCAGGCAAAGATGCAGTACTTC. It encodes CSVEARQAKMQYF.

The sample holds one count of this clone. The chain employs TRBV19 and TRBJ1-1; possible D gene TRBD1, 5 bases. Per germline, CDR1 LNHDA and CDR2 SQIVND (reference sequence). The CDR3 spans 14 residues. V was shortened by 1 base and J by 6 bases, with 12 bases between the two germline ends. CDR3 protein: CASSIAWAGPEAFF. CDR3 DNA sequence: TGTGCCAGTAGTATAGCCTGGGCGGGGCCTGAAGCTTTCTTT.

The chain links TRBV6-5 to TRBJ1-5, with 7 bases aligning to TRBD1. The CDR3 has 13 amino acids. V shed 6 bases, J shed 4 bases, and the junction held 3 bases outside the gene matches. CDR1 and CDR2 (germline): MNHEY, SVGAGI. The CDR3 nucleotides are TGTGCCAGCAGGACAGGGTTGAATCAGCCCCAGCATTTT. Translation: CASRTGLNQPQHF.

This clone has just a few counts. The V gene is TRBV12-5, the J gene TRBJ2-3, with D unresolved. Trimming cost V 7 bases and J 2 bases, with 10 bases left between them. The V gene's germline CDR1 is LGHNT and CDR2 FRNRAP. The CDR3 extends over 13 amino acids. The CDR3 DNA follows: TGTGCTAGTGATCTAGAGACCACAGATACGCAGTATTTT. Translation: CASDLETTDTQYF. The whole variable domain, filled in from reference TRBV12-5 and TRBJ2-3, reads DARVTQTPRHKVTEMGQEVTMRCQPILGHNTVFWYRQTMMQGLELLAYFRNRAPLDDSGMPKDRFSAEMPDATLATLKIQPSEPRDSAVYFCASDLETTDTQYFGPGTRLTVL.

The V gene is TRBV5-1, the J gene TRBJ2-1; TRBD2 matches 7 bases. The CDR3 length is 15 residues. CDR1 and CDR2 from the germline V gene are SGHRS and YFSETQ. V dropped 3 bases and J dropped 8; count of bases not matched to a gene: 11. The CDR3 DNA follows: TGCGCCAGCAGCTCGACTGTTGGAGGGAGGGATGAGCAGTTCTTC. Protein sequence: CASSSTVGGRDEQFF.

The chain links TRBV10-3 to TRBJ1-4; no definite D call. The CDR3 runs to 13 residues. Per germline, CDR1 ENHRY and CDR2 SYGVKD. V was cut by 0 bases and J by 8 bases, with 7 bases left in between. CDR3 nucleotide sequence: TGTGCCATCAGTGAGTCGACTCAGGAAAAACTGTTTTTT. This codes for CAISESTQEKLFF.

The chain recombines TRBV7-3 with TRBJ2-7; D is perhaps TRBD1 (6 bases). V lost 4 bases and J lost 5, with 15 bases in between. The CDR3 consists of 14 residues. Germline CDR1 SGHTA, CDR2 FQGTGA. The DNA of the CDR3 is TGTGCCAGCAGCTCCACAGGGTGGGACCACGAGCAGTACTTC. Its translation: CASSSTGWDHEQYF.

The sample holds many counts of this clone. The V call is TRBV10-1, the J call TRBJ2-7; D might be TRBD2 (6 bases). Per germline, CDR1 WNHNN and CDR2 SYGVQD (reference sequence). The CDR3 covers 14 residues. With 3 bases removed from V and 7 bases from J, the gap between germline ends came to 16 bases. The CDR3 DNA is TGCGCCAGCAGTGACACGGGACTCCCCAGGGAGCAGTACTTC. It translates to CASSDTGLPREQYF.

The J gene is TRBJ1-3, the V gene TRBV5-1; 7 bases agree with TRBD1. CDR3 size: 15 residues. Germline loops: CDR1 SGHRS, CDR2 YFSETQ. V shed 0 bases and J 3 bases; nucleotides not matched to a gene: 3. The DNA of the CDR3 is TGCGCCAGCAGCTTGGTAACAGGGGATGGAAACACCATATATTTT. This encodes CASSLVTGDGNTIYF. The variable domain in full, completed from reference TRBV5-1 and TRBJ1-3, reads KAGVTQTPRYLIKTRGQQVTLSCSPISGHRSVSWYQQTPGQGLQFLFEYFSETQRNKGNFPGRFSGRQFSNSRSEMNVSTLELGDSALYLCASSLVTGDGNTIYFGEGSWLTVV.

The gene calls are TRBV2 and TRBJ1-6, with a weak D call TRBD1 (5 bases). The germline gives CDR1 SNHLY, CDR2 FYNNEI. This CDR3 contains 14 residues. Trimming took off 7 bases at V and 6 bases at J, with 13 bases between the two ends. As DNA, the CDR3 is TGTGCCAGCACAGGGTCCCTTTCTAATTCACCCCTCCACTTT. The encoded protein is CASTGSLSNSPLHF.

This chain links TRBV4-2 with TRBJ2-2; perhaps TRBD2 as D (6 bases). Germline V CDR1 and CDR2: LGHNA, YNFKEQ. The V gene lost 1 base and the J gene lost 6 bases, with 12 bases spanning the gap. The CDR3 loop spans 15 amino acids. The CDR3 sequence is CASSQGDAGSGELFF. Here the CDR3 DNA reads TGTGCCAGCAGCCAAGGAGACGCGGGGTCCGGGGAGCTGTTTTTT.

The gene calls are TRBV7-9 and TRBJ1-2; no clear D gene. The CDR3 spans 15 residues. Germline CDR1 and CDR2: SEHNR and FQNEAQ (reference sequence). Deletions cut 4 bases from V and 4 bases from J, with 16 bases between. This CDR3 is CASSSQKKEVYGYTF. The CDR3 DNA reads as TGTGCCAGCAGCTCGCAGAAGAAGGAGGTCTATGGCTACACCTTC.

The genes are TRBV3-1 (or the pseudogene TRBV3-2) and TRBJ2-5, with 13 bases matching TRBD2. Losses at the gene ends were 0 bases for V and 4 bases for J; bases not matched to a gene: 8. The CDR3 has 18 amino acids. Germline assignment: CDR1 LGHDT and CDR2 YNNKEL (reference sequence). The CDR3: CASSQELLAGGTAETQYF. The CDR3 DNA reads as TGTGCCAGCAGCCAAGAATTACTAGCGGGAGGGACGGCAGAGACCCAGTACTTC.

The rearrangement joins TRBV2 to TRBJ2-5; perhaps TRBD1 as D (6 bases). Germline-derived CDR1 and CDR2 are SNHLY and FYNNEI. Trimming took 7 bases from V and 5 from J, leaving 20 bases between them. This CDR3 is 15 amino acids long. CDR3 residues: CASTQGWGTRETQYF. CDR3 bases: TGTGCCAGCACTCAGGGGTGGGGTACAAGGGAGACCCAGTACTTC.

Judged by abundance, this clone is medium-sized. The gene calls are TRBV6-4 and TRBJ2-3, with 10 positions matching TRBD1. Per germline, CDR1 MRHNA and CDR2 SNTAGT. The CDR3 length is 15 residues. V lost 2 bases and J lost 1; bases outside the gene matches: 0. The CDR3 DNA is TGTGCCAGCAGTGACGGGACAGGGGGCACAGATACGCAGTATTTT. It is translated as CASSDGTGGTDTQYF.

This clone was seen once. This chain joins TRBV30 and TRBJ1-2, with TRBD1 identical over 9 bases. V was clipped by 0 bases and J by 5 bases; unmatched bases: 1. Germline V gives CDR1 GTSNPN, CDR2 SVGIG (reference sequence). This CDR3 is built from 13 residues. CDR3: CAWSVQGAYGYTF. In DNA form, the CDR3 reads TGTGCCTGGAGTGTACAGGGGGCTTATGGCTACACCTTC.

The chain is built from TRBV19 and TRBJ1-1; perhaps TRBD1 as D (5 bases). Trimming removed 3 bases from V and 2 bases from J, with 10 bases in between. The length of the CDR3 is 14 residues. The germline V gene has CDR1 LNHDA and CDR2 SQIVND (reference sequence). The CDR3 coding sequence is TGTGCCAGTAGTATTGGGACTTATAACACTGAAGCTTTCTTT. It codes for CASSIGTYNTEAFF.